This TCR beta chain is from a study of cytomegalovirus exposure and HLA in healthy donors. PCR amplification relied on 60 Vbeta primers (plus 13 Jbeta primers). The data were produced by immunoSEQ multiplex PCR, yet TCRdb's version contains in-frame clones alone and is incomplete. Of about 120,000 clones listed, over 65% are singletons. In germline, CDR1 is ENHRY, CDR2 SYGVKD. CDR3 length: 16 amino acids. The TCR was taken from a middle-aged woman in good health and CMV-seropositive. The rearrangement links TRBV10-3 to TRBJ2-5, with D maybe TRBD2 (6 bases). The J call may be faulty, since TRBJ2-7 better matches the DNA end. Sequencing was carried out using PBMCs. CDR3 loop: CAISKSSGGSSYEQYF. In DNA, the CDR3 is TGTGCCATCAGCAAATCTAGTGGGGGGAGCTCCTACGAGCAGTACTTC.